One sample yielded the 15 T cell receptor beta chains listed below, sequenced in a study of technical replicates of blood from a handful of donors. Profiling relied on immunoSEQ multiplex PCR, and the TCRdb table lists in-frame clones only, not all of them. The sample holds tens of thousands of clones; 93% are singletons and the top ten take 0.24%. Sample: T cells isolated from PBMCs. The origin of the receptors is a human donor in good health.

The chain links TRBV9 to TRBJ1-2; 7 bases align to TRBD1. The CDR3 runs to 11 residues. Trimming took 3 bases from V and 14 from J; bases not matched to a gene: 7. CDR1 and CDR2 from the germline V gene are SGDLS and YYNGEE. The CDR3 loop is CASSADRRSTF. CDR3 DNA sequence: TGTGCCAGCAGCGCGGACAGGCGGTCGACCTTC.

The gene calls are TRBV6-1 and TRBJ2-1; 7 nucleotides line up with TRBD2. The CDR3 is 16 amino acids. Trimming at V came to 2 bases and at J to 7 bases, leaving 11 bases not matched to a gene. The germline V gene has CDR1 MNHNS and CDR2 SASEGT. CDR3 DNA sequence: TGTGCCAGCAGTGAACCTTGGGCTAGCGGCATGAATGAGCAGTTCTTC. This codes for CASSEPWASGMNEQFF.

The genes are TRBV6-5 and TRBJ1-4; D remains ambiguous. V lost 8 bases and J lost 7, with 17 bases in between. CDR3 size: 14 residues. Looked up from germline, CDR1 is MNHEY and CDR2 is SVGAGI. CDR3 in DNA: TGTGCCAGCCGGTTGAAGACATTCGGTGAAAAACTGTTTTTT. Amino acid sequence: CASRLKTFGEKLFF.

This clone was recorded a few times. The chain employs TRBV30 and TRBJ1-1, with a possible D match to TRBD1 (5 bases). This CDR3 comprises 14 residues. Germline V gene sequence: CDR1 GTSNPN, CDR2 SVGIG (reference sequence). Trimming cost V 2 bases and J 5 bases, with 15 bases left between them. CDR3 in amino acids: CAWSSGTARTEAFF. CDR3 sequence (DNA): TGTGCCTGGAGTTCGGGGACTGCGCGAACTGAAGCTTTCTTT.

The CDR3, as DNA: TGTGCCAGCACCATGGGACAGGCCTACGAGCAGTACTTC. Amino acids: CASTMGQAYEQYF. V is TRBV11-2 and J is TRBJ2-7; 8 bases fit TRBD1. Germline loops: CDR1 SGHAT, CDR2 FQNNGV. This CDR3 spans 13 amino acids. The V and J ends lost 7 bases and 2 bases, in that order; junction bases with no gene match: 4.

V is TRBV2 and J is TRBJ2-1, with 7 bases identical to TRBD2. CDR3 length: 13 residues. Germline-derived CDR1 and CDR2 are SNHLY and FYNNEI. Trimming removed 8 bases from V and 3 bases from J; junction bases left unmatched: 4. This CDR3 reads CASRGLYYNEQFF. The CDR3 DNA reads as TGTGCCAGCCGGGGACTATACTACAATGAGCAGTTCTTC.

The rearrangement links TRBV21-1 to TRBJ2-1; no DNA check was done on the table's D call, TRBD1. TRBV21-1 corresponds to a pseudogene. The CDR3 sequence is 15 residues long. The CDR3 sequence is CASRPGQGGYNEQFF. For the CDR3, the DNA is TGTGCCAGCAGGCCGGGACAGGGAGGGTACAATGAGCAGTTCTTC.

The rearrangement uses TRBV12-2 and TRBJ2-3; no check of the table's D call, TRBD1, against the DNA was made. TRBV12-2 is tagged as a pseudogene. The CDR3 has 18 residues. CDR3 residues: CASRLVDPRGLSTDTQYF. The DNA of the CDR3 is TGTGCAAGTCGCTTAGTAGACCCCAGGGGGTTGAGTACAGATACGCAGTATTTT.

V is TRBV9 and J is TRBJ2-1, with 9 nucleotides matching TRBD2. Germline V CDR1 and CDR2: SGDLS, YYNGEE. Trimming at V came to 3 bases and at J to 6 bases, leaving 13 bases not matched to a gene. The CDR3 length is 17 residues. This CDR3 is CASSGGDTSGLLNEQFF. CDR3 bases: TGTGCCAGCAGCGGCGGAGACACTAGCGGGTTGCTCAATGAGCAGTTCTTC. Full variable domain (rest looked up from reference TRBV9 and TRBJ2-1): DSGVTQTPKHLITATGQRVTLRCSPRSGDLSVYWYQQSLDQGLQFLIQYYNGEERAKGNILERFSAQQFPDLHSELNLSSLELGDSALYFCASSGGDTSGLLNEQFFGPGTRLTVL.

The chain uses TRBV28 and TRBJ2-3; 9 bases agree with TRBD2. Trimming took 7 bases from V and 2 from J; bases not matched to a gene: 10. The CDR3 consists of 16 residues. In germline, CDR1 is MDHEN, CDR2 SYDVKM. CDR3 region: CASKPYSGSLTDTQYF. The CDR3 DNA reads TGTGCCAGCAAACCGTATAGCGGGAGCCTCACAGATACGCAGTATTTT.

The rearrangement uses TRBV5-1 and TRBJ2-5, with 7 bases that match TRBD1. The CDR3 has 14 amino acids. The ends lost 4 bases at V and 1 base at J; junction bases unmatched: 4. Germline V lookup: CDR1 SGHRS, CDR2 YFSETQ. The CDR3 loop is CASSATGPQETQYF. In DNA, the CDR3 is TGCGCCAGCAGCGCGACAGGGCCCCAAGAGACCCAGTACTTC.

The rearrangement joins TRBV7-9 to TRBJ2-7; TRBD2 matches 11 bases. The trim removed 4 bases at V and 0 bases at J, leaving 5 bases unmatched. CDR3 length: 16 residues. CDR1 and CDR2 from the germline V gene are SEHNR and FQNEAQ (reference sequence). The chain's CDR3 is CASSSKTSGDSYEQYF. The CDR3 nucleotides are TGTGCCAGCAGCTCTAAGACTAGCGGGGACTCCTACGAGCAGTACTTC.

The chain employs TRBV27 and TRBJ2-5, with 10 bases lining up with TRBD2. CDR1 is MNHEY and CDR2 is SMNVEV in the germline V gene (reference sequence). V lost 6 bases, J lost 4 bases, and 17 bases stayed unmatched. This CDR3 comprises 18 residues. The CDR3 DNA is TGTGCCAGCAGCCCTACTAGCGGGGTGAGCCGTGTGGGAGAGACCCAGTACTTC. This codes for CASSPTSGVSRVGETQYF.

This chain joins TRBV5-6 and TRBJ1-4; no clear D gene. This CDR3 is built from 14 residues. Trimming left V 4 bases short and J 5 bases short, with 12 bases between. The germline gives CDR1 SGHDT, CDR2 YYEEEE. CDR3: CASSTGVLNEKLFF. CDR3 bases: TGTGCCAGCAGCACCGGGGTGCTGAATGAAAAACTGTTTTTT.

The rearrangement joins TRBV10-1 to TRBJ2-1; 7 nucleotides match TRBD2. This CDR3 spans 15 amino acids. Germline assignment: CDR1 WNHNN and CDR2 SYGVQD (reference sequence). J gave up 1 base and V 3 bases, and 3 bases lay outside the gene matches. The CDR3 sequence: CASSDSGGSYNEQFF. As DNA, the CDR3 is TGCGCCAGCAGTGACTCGGGGGGTTCCTACAATGAGCAGTTCTTC.